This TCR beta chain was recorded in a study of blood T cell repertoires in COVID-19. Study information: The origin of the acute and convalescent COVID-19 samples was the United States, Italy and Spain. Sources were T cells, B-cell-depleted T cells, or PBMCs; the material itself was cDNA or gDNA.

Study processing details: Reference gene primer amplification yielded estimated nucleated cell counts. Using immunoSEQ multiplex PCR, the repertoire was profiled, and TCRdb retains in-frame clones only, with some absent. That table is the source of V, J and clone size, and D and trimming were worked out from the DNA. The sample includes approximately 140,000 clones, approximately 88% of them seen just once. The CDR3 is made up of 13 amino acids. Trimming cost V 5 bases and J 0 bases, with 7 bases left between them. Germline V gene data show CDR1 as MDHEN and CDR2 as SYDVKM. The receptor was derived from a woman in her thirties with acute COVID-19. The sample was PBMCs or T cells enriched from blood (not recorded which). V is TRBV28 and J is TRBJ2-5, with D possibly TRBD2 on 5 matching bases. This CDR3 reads CASSKTNQETQYF. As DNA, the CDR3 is TGTGCCAGCAGTAAGACTAACCAAGAGACCCAGTACTTC. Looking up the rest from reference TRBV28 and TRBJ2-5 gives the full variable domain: DVKVTQSSRYLVKRTGEKVFLECVQDMDHENMFWYRQDPGLGLRLIYFSYDVKMKEKGDIPEGYSVSREKKERFSLILESASTNQTSMYLCASSKTNQETQYFGPGTRLLVL.